These 14 T cell receptor beta chains were all obtained from the same sample, sequenced in a study of Ad26.COV2.S vaccination and SARS-CoV-2 variants. Treatment: 19 received Ad26.COV2.S at low or high dose, single or two shots; 5 received placebo; per-sample allocation not given. Specimen acquisition occurred on day 63 following the initial vaccine or placebo injection. The data were produced by immunoSEQ multiplex PCR, yet TCRdb's version contains in-frame clones alone and is incomplete. The table shows hundreds of thousands of clones, with roughly nine tenths occurring only once. Sample: peripheral blood, taken in a trial of Ad26.COV2.S vaccine versus placebo. The receptors come from a person between 18 and 65 years old who received the Ad26.COV2.S COVID-19 vaccine or a placebo.

V gene TRBV27 combines with J gene TRBJ2-7; no definite D call. Per the germline V gene, CDR1 is MNHEY and CDR2 is SMNVEV (reference sequence). V shed 5 bases and J shed 3 bases, with 11 bases lying between them. The CDR3 spans 13 residues. The chain's CDR3 is CASSMTNRYEQYF. CDR3 nucleotide sequence: TGTGCCAGCAGTATGACAAATCGCTACGAGCAGTACTTC.

J is TRBJ1-5 and V is TRBV11-2; 7 bases are a match to TRBD1. V dropped 1 base and J dropped 11; count of bases not matched to a gene: 8. CDR1 is SGHAT and CDR2 is FQNNGV in the germline V gene. The CDR3 covers 14 residues. CDR3 sequence reads: CASSLGQGGESQHF. In nucleotides, the CDR3 is TGTGCCAGCAGCTTAGGGCAGGGGGGGGAATCCCAGCATTTT.

There are a few counts of this clone. The chain joins TRBV5-4 to TRBJ1-2; D remains unclear. With 2 bases removed from V and 7 bases from J, the gap between germline ends came to 12 bases. Germline V lookup: CDR1 SGHNT, CDR2 YYREEE (reference sequence). The CDR3 length is 13 residues. The CDR3: CASSLTSGGGYTF. CDR3 coding DNA: TGTGCCAGCAGCTTAACATCAGGAGGTGGCTACACCTTC.

In this sample, this clone turned up once. The V gene is TRBV11-3, the J gene TRBJ1-1; 9 nucleotides line up with TRBD1. The V gene's germline CDR1 is SGHNT and CDR2 YENEEA. The V gene end was trimmed by 6 bases and the J gene end by 5 bases; junction bases not matched to a gene: 4. This CDR3 contains 13 residues. CDR3 loop: CASSRDRETEAFF. In DNA form, the CDR3 reads TGTGCCAGCAGTCGGGACAGGGAAACTGAAGCTTTCTTT.

This sequence joins TRBV18 and TRBJ2-7, with D perhaps TRBD1 (5 bases). The CDR3 contains 15 residues. Germline V gene data show CDR1 as KGHSH and CDR2 as LQKENI. Trimming pared 3 bases from V and 2 bases from J, leaving 14 bases between. The CDR3 coding sequence is TGTGCCAGCTCACCTTCACAGGTGGGGACCTACGAGCAGTACTTC. It is translated as CASSPSQVGTYEQYF. Full variable domain (rest looked up from reference TRBV18 and TRBJ2-7): NAGVMQNPRHLVRRRGQEARLRCSPMKGHSHVYWYRQLPEEGLKFMVYLQKENIIDESGMPKERFSAEFPKEGPSILRIQQVVRGDSAAYFCASSPSQVGTYEQYFGPGTRLTVT.

The chain is built from TRBV28 and TRBJ2-7; TRBD1 aligns across 7 bases. The germline V gene encodes CDR1 MDHEN and CDR2 SYDVKM. The CDR3 spans 14 residues. With V trimmed by 7 bases and J by 7 bases, 13 bases remained unmatched. This CDR3 reads CASTQGDTRREQYF. The CDR3, as DNA: TGTGCCAGCACCCAGGGGGACACCCGGCGGGAGCAGTACTTC. Full variable domain (missing parts from reference TRBV28 and TRBJ2-7): DVKVTQSSRYLVKRTGEKVFLECVQDMDHENMFWYRQDPGLGLRLIYFSYDVKMKEKGDIPEGYSVSREKKERFSLILESASTNQTSMYLCASTQGDTRREQYFGPGTRLTVT.

The chain recombines TRBV3-1 (or the pseudogene TRBV3-2) with TRBJ2-1, with 12 bases that match TRBD2. Germline V CDR1 and CDR2: LGHDT, YNNKEL (reference sequence). With V trimmed by 6 bases and J by 6 bases, 6 bases remained unmatched. There are 15 residues in the CDR3. CDR3: CASRQGTSGFNEQFF. In nucleotides, the CDR3 is TGTGCCAGCAGGCAGGGGACTAGCGGGTTCAATGAGCAGTTCTTC.

V and J are TRBV3-1 (or the pseudogene TRBV3-2) and TRBJ1-5; D gene ambiguous. The V and J ends lost 0 bases and 4 bases respectively, with 7 bases between them. In germline, CDR1 is LGHDT, CDR2 YNNKEL (reference sequence). There are 14 residues in the CDR3. This CDR3 is CASSQEIGNQPQHF. CDR3 nucleotides: TGTGCCAGCAGCCAAGAAATAGGGAATCAGCCCCAGCATTTT.

Notes on this clone: Other DNA variants within this sample encode the same CDR3. The chain carries TRBV30 and TRBJ2-3; TRBD1 might be the D (6 bases). CDR3 length equals 11 residues. Deletions cut 2 bases from V and 6 bases from J, with 6 bases between. The germline CDR1 and CDR2 sequences are GTSNPN and SVGIG (reference sequence). The CDR3 DNA reads TGTGCCTGGAGTACAGGGGATACGCAGTATTTT. Its protein product is CAWSTGDTQYF.

The CDR3: CASSMAGTDTQYF. The CDR3 DNA reads as TGTGCCAGTAGTATGGCAGGGACAGATACGCAGTATTTT. V usage is TRBV19 and J usage is TRBJ2-3, with TRBD1 as a possible D gene (5 bases). Trimming shortened V by 3 bases and J by 3 bases, and 7 bases separated the two germline ends. The CDR3 spans 13 residues. From germline, CDR1 is LNHDA and CDR2 SQIVND (reference sequence).

The gene calls are TRBV12-3 or TRBV12-4 and TRBJ1-2, with a weak D call TRBD1 (5 bases). Deletions cut 8 bases from V and 9 bases from J, with 13 bases between. The CDR3 is made up of 11 amino acids. The CDR3 sequence is CASANRDRYTF. CDR3 coding DNA: TGTGCCAGCGCTAACCGGGACCGCTACACCTTC.

The V and J genes are TRBV19 and TRBJ1-5; no clear D. This CDR3 has 14 residues. Trimming left V 4 bases short and J 2 bases short, with 9 bases between. Germline CDR1 is LNHDA and CDR2 is SQIVND (reference sequence). CDR3 loop: CASSSYGGNQPQHF. The DNA of the CDR3 is TGTGCCAGTAGTAGTTACGGGGGCAATCAGCCCCAGCATTTT.

The chain carries TRBV6-2 or TRBV6-3 and TRBJ1-5; TRBD1 aligns across 7 bases. The CDR3 runs to 14 residues. CDR1 is MNHEY and CDR2 is SVGEGT in the germline V gene. Unmatched junction bases numbered 6, after V lost 6 bases and J lost 4 bases. CDR3 protein: CASRYQGGNQPQHF. Written as DNA, the CDR3 is TGTGCCAGCAGATACCAGGGGGGTAATCAGCCCCAGCATTTT.

The chain carries TRBV7-6 and TRBJ2-7, with D perhaps matching TRBD2 (5 bases). Trimming removed 5 bases from V and 3 bases from J, with 8 bases in between. CDR1 is SGHVS and CDR2 is FNYEAQ in the germline V gene. This CDR3 contains 12 residues. The CDR3 here is CASSPGLYEQYF. The CDR3 DNA reads TGTGCCAGCAGCCCAGGACTCTACGAGCAGTACTTC.